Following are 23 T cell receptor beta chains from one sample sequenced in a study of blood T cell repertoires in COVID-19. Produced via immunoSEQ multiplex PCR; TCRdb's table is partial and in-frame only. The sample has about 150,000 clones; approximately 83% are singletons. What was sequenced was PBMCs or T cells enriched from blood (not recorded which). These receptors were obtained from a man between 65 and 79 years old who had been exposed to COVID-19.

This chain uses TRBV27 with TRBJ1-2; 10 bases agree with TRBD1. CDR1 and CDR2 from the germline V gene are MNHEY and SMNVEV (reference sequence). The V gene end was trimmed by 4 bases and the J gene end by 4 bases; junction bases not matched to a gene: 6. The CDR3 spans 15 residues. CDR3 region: CASSSRDRGVYGYTF. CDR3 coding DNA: TGTGCCAGCAGTTCCCGGGACAGGGGCGTCTATGGCTACACCTTC.

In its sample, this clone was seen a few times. This CDR3 reads CASSSQGNAGNTIYF. Here the CDR3 DNA reads TGTGCCAGCAGCTCCCAGGGTAACGCTGGAAACACCATATATTTT. The rearrangement links TRBV7-9 to TRBJ1-3; perhaps TRBD1 as D (5 bases). This CDR3 has 15 residues. Between the trimmed V and J ends, which lost 4 bases and 2 bases, there was a span of 12 bases. Germline lookup yields CDR1 SEHNR and CDR2 FQNEAQ (reference sequence). The full variable domain, with the rest looked up from reference TRBV7-9 and TRBJ1-3, is DTGVSQNPRHKITKRGQNVTFRCDPISEHNRLYWYRQTLGQGPEFLTYFQNEAQLEKSRLLSDRFSAERPKGSFSTLEIQRTEQGDSAMYLCASSSQGNAGNTIYFGEGSWLTVV.

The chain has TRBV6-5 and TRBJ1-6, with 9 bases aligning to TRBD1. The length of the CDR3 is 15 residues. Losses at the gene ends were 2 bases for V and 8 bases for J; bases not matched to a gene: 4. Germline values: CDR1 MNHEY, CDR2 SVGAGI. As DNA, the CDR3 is TGTGCCAGCAGTTACGGGGACAGGGTGGATTCACCCCTCCACTTT. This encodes CASSYGDRVDSPLHF.

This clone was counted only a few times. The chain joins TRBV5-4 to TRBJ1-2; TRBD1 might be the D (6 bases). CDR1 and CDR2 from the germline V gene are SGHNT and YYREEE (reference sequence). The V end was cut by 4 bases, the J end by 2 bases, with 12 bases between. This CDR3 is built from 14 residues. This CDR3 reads CASSQLTGNYGYTF. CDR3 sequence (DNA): TGTGCCAGCAGCCAGCTAACAGGGAACTATGGCTACACCTTC.

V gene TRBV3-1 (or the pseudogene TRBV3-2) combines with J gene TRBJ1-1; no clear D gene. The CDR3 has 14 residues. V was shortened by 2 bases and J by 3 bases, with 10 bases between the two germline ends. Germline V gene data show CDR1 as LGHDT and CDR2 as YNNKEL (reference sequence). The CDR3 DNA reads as TGTGCCAGCAGCCAATCTTCGGGAGACACTGAAGCTTTCTTT. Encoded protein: CASSQSSGDTEAFF.

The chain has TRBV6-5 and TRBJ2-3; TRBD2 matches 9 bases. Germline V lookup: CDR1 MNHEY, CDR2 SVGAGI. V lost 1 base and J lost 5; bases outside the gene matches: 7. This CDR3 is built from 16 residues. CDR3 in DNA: TGTGCCAGCAGTTACTTTAGCGGGAGTTACAAAGATACGCAGTATTTT. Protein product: CASSYFSGSYKDTQYF.

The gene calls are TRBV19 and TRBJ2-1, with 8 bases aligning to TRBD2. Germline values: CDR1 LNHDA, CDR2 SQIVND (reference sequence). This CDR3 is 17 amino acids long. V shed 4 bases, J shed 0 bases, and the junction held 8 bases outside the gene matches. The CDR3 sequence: CASSTLRSGSSYNEQFF. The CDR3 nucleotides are TGTGCCAGTAGTACTCTTCGGAGCGGGAGCTCCTACAATGAGCAGTTCTTC.

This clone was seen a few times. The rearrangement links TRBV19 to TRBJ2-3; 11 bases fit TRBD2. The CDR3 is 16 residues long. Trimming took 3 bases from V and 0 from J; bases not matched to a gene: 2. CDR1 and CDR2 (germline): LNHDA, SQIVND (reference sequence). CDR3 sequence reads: CASSMTSGASTDTQYF. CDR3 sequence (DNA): TGTGCCAGTAGTATGACTAGCGGGGCGAGCACAGATACGCAGTATTTT.

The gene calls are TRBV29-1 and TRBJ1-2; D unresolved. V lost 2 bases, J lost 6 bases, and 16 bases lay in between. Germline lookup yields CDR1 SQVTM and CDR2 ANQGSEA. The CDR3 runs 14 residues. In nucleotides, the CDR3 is TGCAGCGTTGAACAAAACCCGGATCGGGATGGCTACACCTTC. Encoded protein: CSVEQNPDRDGYTF. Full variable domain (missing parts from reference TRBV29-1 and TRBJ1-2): SAVISQKPSRDICQRGTSLTIQCQVDSQVTMMFWYRQQPGQSLTLIATANQGSEATYESGFVIDKFPISRPNLTFSTLTVSNMSPEDSSIYLCSVEQNPDRDGYTFGSGTRLTVV.

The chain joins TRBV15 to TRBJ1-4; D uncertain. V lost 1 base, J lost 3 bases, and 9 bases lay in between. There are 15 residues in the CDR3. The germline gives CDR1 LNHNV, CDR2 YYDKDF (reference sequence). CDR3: CATSRGHGANEKLFF. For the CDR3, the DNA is TGTGCCACCAGCAGAGGCCACGGGGCTAATGAAAAACTGTTTTTT.

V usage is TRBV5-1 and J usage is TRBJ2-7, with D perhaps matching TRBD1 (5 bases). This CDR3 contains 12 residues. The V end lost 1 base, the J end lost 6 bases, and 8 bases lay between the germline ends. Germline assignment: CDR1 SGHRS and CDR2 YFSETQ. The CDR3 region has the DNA TGCGCCAGCAGCTTGTCAGGGCCCGAGCAGTACTTC. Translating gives CASSLSGPEQYF.

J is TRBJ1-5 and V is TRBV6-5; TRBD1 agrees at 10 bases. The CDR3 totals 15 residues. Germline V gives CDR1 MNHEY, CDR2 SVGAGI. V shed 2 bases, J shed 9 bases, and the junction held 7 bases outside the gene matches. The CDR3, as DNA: TGTGCCAGCAGTTACGGTGACAGGGGGCAGTGGCCCCAGCATTTT. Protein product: CASSYGDRGQWPQHF.

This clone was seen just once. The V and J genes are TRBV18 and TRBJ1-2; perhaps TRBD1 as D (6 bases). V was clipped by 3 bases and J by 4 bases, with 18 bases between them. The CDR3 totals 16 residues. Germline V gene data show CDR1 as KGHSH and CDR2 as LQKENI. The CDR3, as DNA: TGTGCCAGCTCACCGATATCGGAAGGGGGTATCTATGGCTACACCTTC. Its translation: CASSPISEGGIYGYTF.

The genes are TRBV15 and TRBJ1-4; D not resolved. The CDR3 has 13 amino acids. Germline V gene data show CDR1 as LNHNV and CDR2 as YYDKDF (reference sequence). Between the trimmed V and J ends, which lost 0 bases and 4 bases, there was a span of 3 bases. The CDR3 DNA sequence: TGTGCCACCAGCAGAGACAGTAATGAAAAACTGTTTTTT. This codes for CATSRDSNEKLFF. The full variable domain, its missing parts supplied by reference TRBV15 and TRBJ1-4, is DAMVIQNPRYQVTQFGKPVTLSCSQTLNHNVMYWYQQKSSQAPKLLFHYYDKDFNNEADTPDNFQSRRPNTSFCFLDIRSPGLGDTAMYLCATSRDSNEKLFFGSGTQLSVL.

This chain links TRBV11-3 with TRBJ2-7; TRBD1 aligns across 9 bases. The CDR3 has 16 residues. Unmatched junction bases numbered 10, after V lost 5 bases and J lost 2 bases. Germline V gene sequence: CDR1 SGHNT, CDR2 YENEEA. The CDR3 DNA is TGTGCCAGCAGCCCCCTGACAGGGGGTATGGCCTACGAGCAGTACTTC. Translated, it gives CASSPLTGGMAYEQYF.

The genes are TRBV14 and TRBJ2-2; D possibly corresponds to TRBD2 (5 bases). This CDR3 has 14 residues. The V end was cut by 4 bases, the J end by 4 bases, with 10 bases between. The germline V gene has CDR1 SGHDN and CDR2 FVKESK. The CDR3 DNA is TGTGCCAGCAGCCGGGAGTGGGCCACCGGGGAGCTGTTTTTT. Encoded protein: CASSREWATGELFF.

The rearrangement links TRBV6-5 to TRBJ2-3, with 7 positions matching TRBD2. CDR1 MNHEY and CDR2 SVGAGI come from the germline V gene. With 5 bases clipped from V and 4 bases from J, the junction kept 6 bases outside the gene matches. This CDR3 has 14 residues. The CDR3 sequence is CASSLGLGADTQYF. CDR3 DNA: TGTGCCAGCAGTCTTGGACTAGGCGCAGATACGCAGTATTTT.

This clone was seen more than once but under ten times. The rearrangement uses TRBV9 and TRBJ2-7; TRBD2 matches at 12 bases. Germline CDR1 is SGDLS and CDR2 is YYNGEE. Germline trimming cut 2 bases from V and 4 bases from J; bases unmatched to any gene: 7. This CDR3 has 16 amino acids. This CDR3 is CASSVGGTSGLYEQYF. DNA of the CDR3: TGTGCCAGCAGCGTCGGGGGGACTAGCGGGTTATACGAGCAGTACTTC.

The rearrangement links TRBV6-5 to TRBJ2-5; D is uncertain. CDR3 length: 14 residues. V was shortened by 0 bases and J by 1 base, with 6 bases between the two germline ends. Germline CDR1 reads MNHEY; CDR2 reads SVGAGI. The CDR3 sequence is CASSYSQLQETQYF. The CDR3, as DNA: TGTGCCAGCAGTTACTCGCAACTCCAAGAGACCCAGTACTTC.

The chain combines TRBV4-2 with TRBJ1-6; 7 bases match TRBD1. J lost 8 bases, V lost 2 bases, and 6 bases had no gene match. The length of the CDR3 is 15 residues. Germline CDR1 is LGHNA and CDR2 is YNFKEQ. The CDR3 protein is CASSQRQGEDSPLHF. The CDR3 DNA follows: TGTGCCAGCAGCCAACGACAGGGTGAAGATTCACCCCTCCACTTT.

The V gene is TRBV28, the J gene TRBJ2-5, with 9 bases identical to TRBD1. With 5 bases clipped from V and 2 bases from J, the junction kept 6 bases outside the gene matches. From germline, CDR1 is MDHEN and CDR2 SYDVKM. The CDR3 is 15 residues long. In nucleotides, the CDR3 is TGTGCCAGCAGTGCGGGGGACAGGGATCAAGAGACCCAGTACTTC. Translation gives CASSAGDRDQETQYF.

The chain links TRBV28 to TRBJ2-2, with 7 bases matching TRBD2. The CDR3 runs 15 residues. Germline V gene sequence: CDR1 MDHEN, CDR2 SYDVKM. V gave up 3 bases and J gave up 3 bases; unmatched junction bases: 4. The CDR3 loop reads CASSFRLADTGELFF. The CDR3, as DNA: TGTGCCAGCAGTTTCCGGCTAGCGGACACCGGGGAGCTGTTTTTT.

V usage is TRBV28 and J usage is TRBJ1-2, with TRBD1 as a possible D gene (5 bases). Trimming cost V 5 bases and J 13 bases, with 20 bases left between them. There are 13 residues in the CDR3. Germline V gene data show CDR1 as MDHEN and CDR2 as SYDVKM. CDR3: CASSGGGLRRCTF. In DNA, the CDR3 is TGTGCCAGCAGTGGGGGAGGGCTAAGACGCTGCACCTTC.